This TCR beta chain was recorded in a study of PD-1 blockade in classical Hodgkin lymphoma. The overall study: A 3 mg/kg intravenous dose of nivolumab was received by patients every 2 weeks. Points from the study as a whole: Patients starting nivolumab less than 1 year after ASCT had lower diversity and were excluded from later analyses. Unlike CD8+ TCR diversity, which did not rise significantly by C4D1, CD4+ TCR diversity did.

Profiling relied on immunoSEQ multiplex PCR, and the TCRdb table lists in-frame clones only, not all of them. The sample lists roughly 150,000 clones; approximately 80% were seen once. This CDR3 is 15 amino acids long. The germline V gene encodes CDR1 MDHEN and CDR2 SYDVKM. With 3 bases clipped from V and 9 bases from J, the junction kept 9 bases outside the gene matches. This clone was recorded only once. Its cognate antigen is unknown. All patients experienced relapse after autologous stem cell transplantation, and brentuximab vedotin exposure was variable. This material consisted of peripheral blood mononuclear cells (PBMCs), taken before the second cycle of nivolumab. The source of this sequence is a human donor with classical Hodgkin lymphoma. The chain uses TRBV28 and TRBJ2-1, with 9 bases lining up with TRBD2. Here the CDR3 DNA reads TGTGCCAGCAGTTTTGGGTTAGCGGGAGTGAGTGAGCAGTTCTTC. It encodes CASSFGLAGVSEQFF.